This T cell receptor beta chain derives from a study of cytomegalovirus exposure and HLA in healthy donors. The PCR was carried out with 60 Vbeta primers and 13 Jbeta primers. TCRdb's table, derived via immunoSEQ multiplex PCR, lists solely in-frame clones and lacks some. The sample has around 170,000 clones, about 80% seen once. The CDR3 is 15 amino acids. The germline V gene has CDR1 SGHDT and CDR2 YYEEEE. Trimming cost V 6 bases and J 2 bases, with 17 bases left between them. The chain is built from TRBV5-6 and TRBJ1-1; the D gene is possibly TRBD1 (6 bases). This receptor was identified in a man aged 55-75 years in good health and CMV-seronegative. Sequencing used PBMCs. CDR3 residues: CASIKKGGLNTEAFF. The CDR3 bases are TGTGCCAGCATTAAGAAAGGGGGATTAAACACTGAAGCTTTCTTT.